The 17 T cell receptor beta chains presented below share a single source sample, sequenced in a study of T cells and copy number aberrations in small-cell lung cancer. The assay was immunoSEQ multiplex PCR, and TCRdb's table has in-frame clones only and misses some. This table has 6,000 to 7,500 clones, about four fifths appearing once. Sequencing used normal tissue next to the tumor. All receptors derive from a woman in her fifties or sixties with small cell lung cancer.

The V and J genes are TRBV11-2 and TRBJ2-1, with TRBD2 matching over 8 bases. V lost 1 base, J lost 6 bases, and 5 bases stayed unmatched. Per germline, CDR1 SGHAT and CDR2 FQNNGV. The CDR3 has 15 residues. In nucleotides, the CDR3 is TGTGCCAGCAGCTTAGCGGGAGGGTGGGTCAATGAGCAGTTCTTC. Amino acids: CASSLAGGWVNEQFF.

The chain employs TRBV5-1 and TRBJ2-7; possible D gene TRBD2, 5 bases. Germline V lookup: CDR1 SGHRS, CDR2 YFSETQ. The CDR3 sequence is 14 residues long. Trimming took 0 bases from V and 0 from J, leaving 7 bases between them. CDR3 DNA sequence: TGCGCCAGCAGCTTGGGGCTAGCCTCCTACGAGCAGTACTTC. It encodes CASSLGLASYEQYF.

This clone was found a few times. The V call is TRBV6-5, the J call TRBJ1-2; 9 bases align to TRBD1. The V gene end was trimmed by 6 bases and the J gene end by 2 bases; junction bases not matched to a gene: 7. In germline, CDR1 is MNHEY, CDR2 SVGAGI. This CDR3 has 15 amino acids. CDR3 residues: CASSRTGGQNYGYTF. The CDR3 coding sequence is TGTGCCAGCAGCCGAACAGGGGGCCAAAACTATGGCTACACCTTC.

The rearrangement uses TRBV5-1 and TRBJ1-2; 12 nucleotides match TRBD1. The trim removed 5 bases at V and 8 bases at J, leaving 4 bases unmatched. Per germline, CDR1 SGHRS and CDR2 YFSETQ. The CDR3 runs to 13 residues. The CDR3 nucleotides read TGCGCCAGCAGAAGGGACAGGGGGCACGGCTACACCTTC. It codes for CASRRDRGHGYTF.

This sequence joins TRBV29-1 and TRBJ2-1; 7 nucleotides line up with TRBD2. The CDR3 length is 14 residues. Germline V gene data show CDR1 as SQVTM and CDR2 as ANQGSEA. V dropped 4 bases and J dropped 5; count of bases not matched to a gene: 8. CDR3 DNA sequence: TGCAGCGTTGTCCGCGGGAGAGTCGACAATGAGCAGTTCTTC. This gives the protein CSVVRGRVDNEQFF.

Only one count was recorded for this clone. The gene calls are TRBV30 and TRBJ2-7; TRBD1 matches 7 bases. The CDR3 is made up of 11 amino acids. CDR1 and CDR2 (germline): GTSNPN, SVGIG (reference sequence). The V gene end was trimmed by 2 bases and the J gene end by 5 bases; junction bases not matched to a gene: 0. Here the CDR3 DNA reads TGTGCCTGGAGTCAGGGGGACGAGCAGTACTTC. Translation: CAWSQGDEQYF.

This clone has more than one count but fewer than ten. This chain connects TRBV7-2 to TRBJ1-2, with 8 bases lining up with TRBD1. CDR1 is SGHTA and CDR2 is FQGNSA in the germline V gene. J gave up 4 bases and V 4 bases, and 17 bases lay outside the gene matches. This CDR3 spans 18 amino acids. The CDR3 loop is CASSSEIQGANRFYGYTF. The CDR3 coding sequence is TGTGCCAGCAGCTCTGAAATCCAGGGGGCTAATCGATTCTATGGCTACACCTTC.

This clone was seen just once. The chain carries TRBV5-3 and TRBJ2-1; no clear D. TRBV5-3 is filed as an ORF, its function uncertain. Trimming stripped 0 bases from V and 5 bases from J, with 12 bases between. The CDR3 covers 15 residues. The CDR3 spells CARSLAPSAHNEQFF. In DNA form, the CDR3 reads TGTGCCAGAAGCTTGGCTCCCAGCGCCCACAATGAGCAGTTCTTC.

The V gene is TRBV30, the J gene TRBJ2-7; no clear D gene. Germline CDR1 and CDR2: GTSNPN and SVGIG (reference sequence). The germline V and J ends were trimmed by 0 bases and 7 bases, with 4 bases remaining between them. The CDR3 contains 10 residues. The CDR3 DNA reads TGTGCCTGGAGTGTTCGGGAGCAGTACTTC. This translates into CAWSVREQYF.

This rearrangement joins TRBV28 to TRBJ2-1, with a weak D call TRBD2 (6 bases). The CDR3 consists of 15 residues. Germline CDR1 reads MDHEN; CDR2 reads SYDVKM. Trimming stripped 7 bases from V and 0 bases from J, with 13 bases between. Here the CDR3 DNA reads TGTGCCAGCAAAAAGGACGGGAGCTCCTACAATGAGCAGTTCTTC. This gives the protein CASKKDGSSYNEQFF.

The CDR3 loop reads CAWSVQGSGTEAFF. CDR3 sequence (DNA): TGTGCCTGGAGTGTGCAGGGGTCGGGCACTGAAGCTTTCTTT. The chain is built from TRBV30 and TRBJ1-1, with D maybe TRBD1 (6 bases). The CDR3 has 14 residues. The germline V gene encodes CDR1 GTSNPN and CDR2 SVGIG (reference sequence). Between the trimmed V and J ends, which lost 0 bases and 4 bases, there was a span of 12 bases.

This chain connects TRBV5-4 to TRBJ2-2; 12 bases line up with TRBD2. Germline V gene lookup returns CDR1 SGHNT and CDR2 YYREEE (reference sequence). The CDR3 has 15 residues. Trimming cost V 4 bases and J 7 bases; bases outside gene matches: 5. DNA of the CDR3: TGTGCCAGCAGCCCCGGACTAGCGGGAAGCGGGGAGCTGTTTTTT. Translating it yields CASSPGLAGSGELFF.

The rearrangement links TRBV6-6 to TRBJ1-2; 9 bases line up with TRBD1. V shed 6 bases and J 4 bases; nucleotides not matched to a gene: 9. Per germline, CDR1 MNHNY and CDR2 SVGAGI (reference sequence). The CDR3 runs 15 residues. CDR3 DNA sequence: TGTGCCAGCAGCACCGGGACAGGGAGGGGCTATGGCTACACCTTC. Translating it yields CASSTGTGRGYGYTF.

The chain recombines TRBV11-3 with TRBJ1-4, with 7 bases lining up with TRBD1. CDR3 size: 14 residues. Trimming removed 5 bases from V and 5 bases from J; junction bases left unmatched: 5. CDR1 and CDR2 from the germline V gene are SGHNT and YENEEA. CDR3 sequence (DNA): TGTGCCAGCAGCCCGGGACAGATAAATGAAAAACTGTTTTTT. Translating gives CASSPGQINEKLFF.

In this sample, this clone turned up a few times. The chain links TRBV19 to TRBJ1-2; 8 positions agree with TRBD1. Germline CDR1 reads LNHDA; CDR2 reads SQIVND (reference sequence). The V gene end was trimmed by 3 bases and the J gene end by 1 base; junction bases not matched to a gene: 10. This CDR3 is 17 amino acids long. CDR3 in DNA: TGTGCCAGTAGTATCTTAATCGGACAGGGCTTTAACTATGGCTACACCTTC. Protein sequence: CASSILIGQGFNYGYTF.

The rearrangement links TRBV5-4 to TRBJ2-7; TRBD2 aligns across 16 bases. This CDR3 has 19 residues. Trimming removed 4 bases from V and 3 bases from J; junction bases left unmatched: 13. CDR1 and CDR2 from the germline V gene are SGHNT and YYREEE (reference sequence). The CDR3 DNA sequence: TGTGCCAGCAGCCATCTGGGACTAGCGGGAGGGCCTGTCGTCTACGAGCAGTACTTC. Amino acids: CASSHLGLAGGPVVYEQYF.

The V and J genes are TRBV2 and TRBJ1-2; D is unresolved. Germline assignment: CDR1 SNHLY and CDR2 FYNNEI. The CDR3 runs to 15 residues. V lost 3 bases and J lost 1, with 12 bases in between. The CDR3 loop reads CASSDLGLSNYGYTF. Here the CDR3 DNA reads TGTGCCAGCAGTGATTTAGGACTGAGTAACTATGGCTACACCTTC.